This entry features one TCR beta chain sequence. Clones were sequenced by immunoSEQ multiplex PCR, and TCRdb holds only the in-frame ones, with some missing. There are about 85,000 clones in the sample; about 89% occur only once, and approximately 7.6% lies in the top ten. This entry is derived from a study of control samples from healthy donors and cancer patients. CDR1 and CDR2 from the germline V gene are SEHNR and FQNEAQ (reference sequence). Trimming cost V 10 bases and J 6 bases, with 18 bases left between them. The CDR3 is 14 amino acids. The origin of this receptor is a woman aged 55-70 years in good health. The chain joins TRBV7-9 to TRBJ2-2, with D hard to call. The sample consisted of blood. CDR3 sequence reads: CATALGTTAGELFF. The CDR3 nucleotides are TGTGCCACGGCTTTGGGCACTACGGCCGGGGAGCTGTTTTTT.